This is a list of T cell receptor beta chains from one sample in a study of cytomegalovirus exposure and HLA in healthy donors. Profiling relied on immunoSEQ multiplex PCR, and the TCRdb table lists in-frame clones only, not all of them. The profile covers 70,000 to 90,000 clones, with just under 75% appearing a single time and about 4.2% taken by the ten largest. The sample was PBMCs. These receptors all stem from a man in his sixties in good health and CMV-seronegative. Each CDR3 is given with its conserved first and last residue. D genes are given only for firm matches. Rows give clone size only sometimes, using once, few, many, or a class for an expanded clone.

V: TRBV9
size: .
D: .
J: TRBJ2-1
CDR3: CASSVAPSANNEQFF
DNA: TGTGCCAGCAGCGTAGCGCCTAGCGCAAACAATGAGCAGTTCTTC

V: TRBV15
size: .
D: TRBD1
J: TRBJ2-5
CDR3: CATSITGGAGQETQYF
DNA: TGTGCCACCAGCATAACAGGGGGCGCCGGTCAAGAGACCCAGTACTTC

V: TRBV9
size: .
D: TRBD1
J: TRBJ2-7
CDR3: CASSLGQGYEQYF
DNA: TGTGCCAGCAGCCTAGGACAGGGCTACGAGCAGTACTTC

V: TRBV19
size: .
D: .
J: TRBJ2-2
CDR3: CASSTLTAGGTGELFF
DNA: TGTGCCAGTAGTACTCTGACGGCAGGGGGGACCGGGGAGCTGTTTTTT

V: TRBV5-5
size: once
D: .
J: TRBJ1-2
CDR3: CATRVETGAYGYTF
DNA: TGTGCCACCAGGGTGGAAACAGGAGCCTATGGCTACACCTTC

V: TRBV9
size: .
D: TRBD1
J: TRBJ2-1
CDR3: CASSVGRGTGPVGRDEQFF
DNA: TGTGCCAGCAGCGTAGGGAGGGGGACAGGGCCGGTTGGTAGGGATGAGCAGTTCTTC

V: TRBV19
size: .
D: .
J: TRBJ1-2
CDR3: CASSIDLSRPEGYTF
DNA: TGTGCCAGTAGTATAGATCTATCCAGGCCGGAAGGCTACACCTTC

V: TRBV15
size: once
D: .
J: TRBJ2-5
CDR3: CATSRLTGQETQYF
DNA: TGTGCCACCAGCAGACTTACAGGGCAAGAGACCCAGTACTTC

V: TRBV4-1
size: .
D: .
J: TRBJ2-7
CDR3: CASSQDLMREQYF
DNA: TGCGCCAGCAGCCAAGACCTCATGAGGGAGCAGTACTTC

V: TRBV28
size: once
D: .
J: TRBJ1-2
CDR3: CASRVGPGYTF
DNA: TGTGCCAGCAGAGTCGGTCCTGGCTACACCTTC

V: TRBV18
size: .
D: TRBD1
J: TRBJ1-3
CDR3: CASSPVNTQGFSGNTIYF
DNA: TGTGCCAGCTCACCGGTTAATACACAGGGGTTCTCTGGAAACACCATATATTTT

V: TRBV27
size: .
D: TRBD2
J: TRBJ2-3
CDR3: CASSLTGTSGGLRYF
DNA: TGTGCCAGCAGTTTAACCGGGACTAGCGGGGGCCTCCGGTATTTT

V: TRBV10-3
size: .
D: TRBD1
J: TRBJ2-3
CDR3: CATNRDRADTQYF
DNA: TGTGCCACGAACCGGGACAGGGCAGATACGCAGTATTTT

V: TRBV5-1
size: .
D: .
J: TRBJ2-7
CDR3: CASRTSGSTYEQYF
DNA: TGCGCCAGCAGGACATCGGGGAGTACCTACGAGCAGTACTTC

V: TRBV7-3
size: .
D: TRBD1
J: TRBJ2-5
CDR3: CASSLTGGQGKTQYF
DNA: TGTGCCAGCAGCTTAACGGGAGGACAGGGGAAGACCCAGTACTTC

V: TRBV6-4
size: .
D: TRBD2
J: TRBJ2-1
CDR3: CASSDEAGGPNEQFF
DNA: TGTGCCAGCAGTGACGAAGCGGGGGGGCCAAATGAGCAGTTCTTC

V: TRBV9
size: .
D: TRBD1
J: TRBJ2-3
CDR3: CASSNSGGSTDTQYF
DNA: TGTGCCAGCAGCAACTCAGGGGGCAGCACAGATACGCAGTATTTT

V: TRBV7-9
size: .
D: TRBD2
J: TRBJ2-5
CDR3: CASSPGLAGIVGETQYF
DNA: TGTGCCAGCAGCCCGGGACTAGCGGGTATTGTCGGGGAGACCCAGTACTTC

V: TRBV11-3
size: once
D: .
J: TRBJ1-1
CDR3: CASSSTLNTEAFF
DNA: TGTGCCAGCAGCTCTACACTAAACACTGAAGCTTTCTTT

V: TRBV11-1
size: .
D: .
J: TRBJ1-1
CDR3: CASRSGLYTEAFF
DNA: TGTGCCAGCAGGTCAGGGCTCTACACTGAAGCTTTCTTT

V: TRBV25-1
size: once
D: TRBD1
J: TRBJ1-2
CDR3: CASSKQGAGGYTF
DNA: TGTGCCAGCAGCAAACAGGGGGCGGGTGGCTACACCTTC

V: TRBV11-3
size: .
D: .
J: TRBJ1-1
CDR3: CASSLGAGTTEAFF
DNA: TGTGCCAGCAGCTTGGGGGCAGGGACCACTGAAGCTTTCTTT

V: TRBV7-9
size: once
D: .
J: TRBJ2-2
CDR3: CATERARALIILNTGELFF
DNA: TGTGCCACCGAGCGGGCCCGGGCCCTGATAATCCTGAACACCGGGGAGCTGTTTTTT

V: TRBV5-1
size: .
D: TRBD2
J: TRBJ2-1
CDR3: CASSSSGTSGGNEQFF
DNA: TGCGCCAGCAGCTCCTCCGGGACTAGCGGGGGGAATGAGCAGTTCTTC

V: TRBV9
size: .
D: .
J: TRBJ1-1
CDR3: CASSVVETVGGVNTEAFF
DNA: TGTGCCAGCAGCGTAGTGGAGACAGTCGGGGGAGTGAACACTGAAGCTTTCTTT

V: TRBV2
size: .
D: .
J: TRBJ2-7
CDR3: CASSESRRGEQYF
DNA: TGTGCCAGCAGTGAAAGTAGGAGAGGAGAGCAGTACTTC

V: TRBV18
size: .
D: TRBD1
J: TRBJ2-1
CDR3: CASSPLAGGNEQFF
DNA: TGTGCCAGCTCACCATTGGCAGGGGGCAATGAGCAGTTCTTC

V: TRBV19
size: .
D: .
J: TRBJ2-3
CDR3: CASSIGRTDTQYF
DNA: TGTGCCAGTAGTATAGGGAGGACAGATACGCAGTATTTT

V: TRBV5-5
size: few
D: TRBD1
J: TRBJ1-1
CDR3: CASSSWTGTMNTEAFF
DNA: TGTGCCAGCAGCTCATGGACAGGGACAATGAACACTGAAGCTTTCTTT

V: TRBV19
size: few
D: TRBD1
J: TRBJ1-5
CDR3: CASTDRPEGNQPQHF
DNA: TGTGCCAGTACGGACAGGCCCGAGGGCAATCAGCCCCAGCATTTT

V: TRBV18
size: .
D: .
J: TRBJ2-1
CDR3: CASSPQQGDYNEQFF
DNA: TGTGCCAGCTCACCACAACAGGGCGACTACAATGAGCAGTTCTTC

V: TRBV30
size: .
D: .
J: TRBJ2-4
CDR3: CAWSTAKGAKNIQYF
DNA: TGTGCCTGGAGTACGGCCAAGGGGGCCAAAAACATTCAGTACTTC

V: TRBV4-1
size: .
D: .
J: TRBJ2-1
CDR3: CASSQKRPPAGERGNEQFF
DNA: TGCGCCAGCAGCCAAAAAAGACCGCCGGCAGGGGAGCGGGGCAATGAGCAGTTCTTC

V: TRBV19
size: .
D: .
J: TRBJ1-1
CDR3: CASQQGGWTEAFF
DNA: TGTGCCAGCCAACAGGGCGGCTGGACTGAAGCTTTCTTT

V: TRBV7-7
size: .
D: TRBD1
J: TRBJ2-2
CDR3: CASSSGQGAVGELFF
DNA: TGTGCTAGCAGCTCCGGACAGGGGGCGGTCGGGGAGCTGTTTTTT

V: TRBV11-3
size: .
D: .
J: TRBJ2-3
CDR3: CASSLGGGGGTDTQYF
DNA: TGTGCCAGCAGCTTAGGAGGCGGGGGCGGCACAGATACGCAGTATTTT

V: TRBV25-1
size: once
D: .
J: TRBJ1-4
CDR3: CASSVRGGEKLFF
DNA: TGTGCCAGCAGTGTAAGGGGGGGTGAAAAACTGTTTTTT

V: TRBV11-2
size: few
D: TRBD2
J: TRBJ2-3
CDR3: CASSYSGGADTQYF
DNA: TGTGCCAGCAGCTATAGCGGGGGGGCGGATACGCAGTATTTT

V: TRBV12-5
size: .
D: TRBD2
J: TRBJ2-1
CDR3: CASGRPSGGARNEQFF
DNA: TGTGCTAGTGGTCGCCCTAGCGGGGGGGCCAGGAATGAGCAGTTCTTC

V: TRBV6-5
size: .
D: .
J: TRBJ2-7
CDR3: CASSLRFSYEQYF
DNA: TGTGCCAGCAGCCTCAGGTTTTCCTACGAGCAGTACTTC

V: TRBV13
size: .
D: TRBD1
J: TRBJ2-1
CDR3: CASSLLGQGPYNEQFF
DNA: TGTGCCAGCAGCCTACTGGGACAGGGGCCCTACAATGAGCAGTTCTTC

V: TRBV6-5
size: .
D: TRBD1
J: TRBJ1-2
CDR3: CASSYSRGPYGYTF
DNA: TGTGCCAGCAGTTACTCGAGGGGGCCCTATGGCTACACCTTC

V: TRBV5-1
size: .
D: TRBD2
J: TRBJ2-7
CDR3: CASSLMGGALYNSYEQYF
DNA: TGCGCCAGCAGCTTGATGGGAGGGGCCCTCTATAACTCCTACGAGCAGTACTTC

V: TRBV5-8
size: .
D: TRBD1
J: TRBJ2-5
CDR3: CASSKVDRVPETQYF
DNA: TGTGCCAGCAGCAAAGTGGACAGGGTCCCAGAGACCCAGTACTTC

V: TRBV9
size: .
D: .
J: TRBJ2-5
CDR3: CASSPTDLPQETQYF
DNA: TGTGCCAGCAGCCCGACGGACTTACCTCAAGAGACCCAGTACTTC